This is a list of T cell receptor beta chains from one sample in a study of T cell responses to AZD1222 COVID-19 vaccine. Produced via immunoSEQ multiplex PCR; TCRdb's table is partial and in-frame only. The profile shows roughly 120,000 clones, 80% to 95% of them singletons. The specimen comprised peripheral blood, sampled 28 days after the second AZD1222 dose. These TCRs come from an adult who received the AZD1222 COVID-19 vaccine. CDR3s include the opening cysteine and the closing phenylalanine or tryptophan. D genes are given only for firm matches. Rows may omit the clone size; those that give it use once, few, many or a size class.

j_call | d_call | v_call | clone_size | cdr3_length | cdr3_nt | cdr3_aa
TRBJ2-1 | TRBD1 | TRBV3-1/TRBV3-2 | NA | 13 | TGTGCCAGCAGCCGGACAGGGCGGGATGAGCAGTTCTTC | CASSRTGRDEQFF
TRBJ2-1 | NA | TRBV28 | NA | 13 | TGTGCCAGCACCCACGGTACGGTCAATGAGCAGTTCTTC | CASTHGTVNEQFF
TRBJ2-7 | NA | TRBV27 | NA | 14 | TGTGCCAGCAGAGACAGGTCCTCGACCTACGAGCAGTACTTC | CASRDRSSTYEQYF
TRBJ2-4 | NA | TRBV7-6 | NA | 15 | TGTGCCAGCAGCTTATCAGGGGGGGGCAAAAACATTCAGTACTTC | CASSLSGGGKNIQYF
TRBJ2-7 | TRBD2 | TRBV15 | NA | 15 | TGTGCCACCAGCCCGAGCGGGAGGGGCGCCTACGAGCAGTACTTC | CATSPSGRGAYEQYF
TRBJ2-7 | NA | TRBV18 | once | 12 | TGTGCCAGCTCACCAGCGGCAGGCGAGCAGTACTTC | CASSPAAGEQYF
TRBJ1-2 | NA | TRBV11-2 | NA | 14 | TGTGCCAGCAGCTTATTTGGACAGAACTATGGCTACACCTTC | CASSLFGQNYGYTF
TRBJ1-1 | NA | TRBV18 | once | 14 | TGTGCCAGCTCACCGACCGACATGAACACTGAAGCTTTCTTT | CASSPTDMNTEAFF
TRBJ2-1 | TRBD2 | TRBV4-2 | NA | 14 | TGTGCCAGCAGTCCACTAGCGGGGTACAGTGAGCAGTTCTTC | CASSPLAGYSEQFF
TRBJ2-2 | TRBD2 | TRBV9 | NA | 16 | TGTGCCAGCAGCGCAAGCGGGAGGGCGATCGGGGGGGAGCTGTTTTTT | CASSASGRAIGGELFF
TRBJ1-6 | TRBD1 | TRBV28 | NA | 15 | TGTGCCACCGATACCGGGACAGGGGGCTGGTCACCCCTCCACTTT | CATDTGTGGWSPLHF
TRBJ1-5 | NA | TRBV7-9 | NA | 13 | TGTGCCAGCAGCCTATCACGGGGGGAGCCCCAGCATTTT | CASSLSRGEPQHF
TRBJ2-1 | NA | TRBV27 | NA | 16 | TGTGCCAGCAGTAACCCTCGAGGGCCCATCTACAATGAGCAGTTCTTC | CASSNPRGPIYNEQFF
TRBJ2-7 | NA | TRBV27 | NA | 12 | TGTGCCAGCGGGGGGCATTCCTACGAGCAGTACTTC | CASGGHSYEQYF
TRBJ2-2 | TRBD1 | TRBV10-1 | NA | 13 | TGCGCCACCTCCGACAGGGCGACCGGGGAGCTGTTTTTT | CATSDRATGELFF
TRBJ2-2 | TRBD2 | TRBV2 | once | 14 | TGTGCCAGCCTAGCGGGGGCGGGCACCGGGGAGCTGTTTTTT | CASLAGAGTGELFF
TRBJ1-1 | NA | TRBV6-5 | once | 13 | TGTGCCAGCACTCGAGGGGGGAGCACTGAAGCTTTCTTT | CASTRGGSTEAFF
TRBJ2-7 | NA | TRBV3-1/TRBV3-2 | NA | 18 | TGTGCCAGCAGTCCAAGGGGCCAGTCGGGAGTGTCCCCCTACGAGCAGTACTTC | CASSPRGQSGVSPYEQYF
TRBJ1-2 | NA | TRBV18 | NA | 15 | TGTGCCAGCTCACCTCTTGAGAGGGCTGGAGATGGCTACACCTTC | CASSPLERAGDGYTF
TRBJ1-1 | NA | TRBV5-1 | NA | 13 | TGCGCCAGCAGCTTGACGCGAAACACTGAAGCTTTCTTT | CASSLTRNTEAFF
TRBJ1-4 | TRBD1 | TRBV19 | NA | 14 | TGTGCCAGTAATAACCGGGACAGAGATGAAAAACTGTTTTTT | CASNNRDRDEKLFF
TRBJ1-1 | NA | TRBV28 | NA | 13 | TGTGCCAGCAGTCCCCCGGGGAACCGAGAAGCTTTCTTT | CASSPPGNREAFF
TRBJ1-1 | TRBD1 | TRBV19 | NA | 15 | TGTGCCAGTAGTAACCGACAGGGGACCAGCACTGAAGCTTTCTTT | CASSNRQGTSTEAFF
TRBJ1-4 | NA | TRBV27 | NA | 16 | TGTGCCAGCAGTTTAGCAGGGACTGTAACTAATGAAAAACTGTTTTTT | CASSLAGTVTNEKLFF
TRBJ1-4 | NA | TRBV18 | NA | 13 | TGTGCCAGCTCACCAACTGGGGGTGAAAAACTGTTTTTT | CASSPTGGEKLFF
TRBJ2-1 | NA | TRBV12-3/TRBV12-4 | NA | 10 | TGTGCCAGCAGTTTTGATGAGCAGTTCTTC | CASSFDEQFF
TRBJ2-7 | TRBD2 | TRBV3-1/TRBV3-2 | NA | 14 | TGTGCCAGCAGCCAAGATCTAGGACTAGGAGAGCAGTACTTC | CASSQDLGLGEQYF
TRBJ2-5 | NA | TRBV24-1 | NA | 19 | TGTGCCACCAGTGATTGGAGGGCGATAGCCCCCTCGGAGCAAGAGACCCAGTACTTC | CATSDWRAIAPSEQETQYF
TRBJ2-5 | NA | TRBV28 | once | 13 | TGTGCCAGCATAAAAGGGGGGGTAGAGACCCAGTACTTC | CASIKGGVETQYF
TRBJ2-6 | NA | TRBV29-1 | NA | 14 | TGCAGCGTTGGAATTGAGTCTGGGGCCAACGTCCTGACTTTC | CSVGIESGANVLTF
TRBJ1-4 | NA | TRBV7-2 | NA | 12 | TGTGCCAGCAGCTTAGGGGAAGAAAAACTGTTTTTT | CASSLGEEKLFF
TRBJ1-1 | NA | TRBV2 | NA | 15 | TGTGCCAGCAGTGGGACAAGGCTGATGAACACTGAAGCTTTCTTT | CASSGTRLMNTEAFF
TRBJ1-2 | NA | TRBV18 | few | 14 | TGTGCCAGCTCACCAAAGGAGACGGCCGAGGGCTACACCTTC | CASSPKETAEGYTF
TRBJ1-5 | NA | TRBV15 | NA | 15 | TGTGCCACCAGCGTAGGGGGATATAGCAATCAGCCCCAGCATTTT | CATSVGGYSNQPQHF
TRBJ1-4 | NA | TRBV9 | NA | 15 | TGTGCCAGCAGCGCCTCAGGGATTGCAAATGAAAAACTGTTTTTT | CASSASGIANEKLFF
TRBJ1-5 | NA | TRBV21-1 | NA | 15 | TGTGCCAGCAGCGCCCGAACAACGGTGCGACAGCCCCAGCATTTT | CASSARTTVRQPQHF
TRBJ2-1 | NA | TRBV29-1 | NA | 14 | TGCAGCGTTCTCACAGGGCCCCCCTACAATGAGCAGTTCTTC | CSVLTGPPYNEQFF
TRBJ1-2 | NA | TRBV5-1 | NA | 14 | TGCGCCAGCAGCTTTTCCCCAAACAACTATGGCTACACCTTC | CASSFSPNNYGYTF
TRBJ1-2 | NA | TRBV28 | NA | 13 | TGTGCCAGCAGTTTTCCCCGGCTAGAGGGCTACACCTTC | CASSFPRLEGYTF
TRBJ1-2 | NA | TRBV5-8 | NA | 13 | TGTGCCAGCAGCTTCGACAGAAACTATGGCTACACCTTC | CASSFDRNYGYTF